This T cell receptor beta chain was identified in a study of T cell responses to AZD1222 COVID-19 vaccine. This clone has just one count. Its target is unknown. Study-wide results and caveats: Among vaccine-associated CD4 TCRs, coverage spanned spike, with dominance at 160-218 and 743-854.

Generated by immunoSEQ multiplex PCR, the TCRdb table keeps only in-frame clones and is missing some. This table holds some 74,000 clones, under 90% found once. Trimming cost V 2 bases and J 3 bases, with 14 bases left between them. Germline V gene lookup returns CDR1 SGHTA and CDR2 FQGTGA. The CDR3 has 15 residues. Source: peripheral blood, taken 28 days after the second AZD1222 dose. The sequence was obtained from an adult who received the AZD1222 COVID-19 vaccine. The chain uses TRBV7-3 and TRBJ2-7; possibly TRBD1 for D (6 bases). CDR3 sequence (DNA): TGTGCCAGCAGCTTAGAACAGGGCCCCATCTACGAGCAGTACTTC. Its translation: CASSLEQGPIYEQYF. The entire variable domain, with the rest obtained from reference TRBV7-3 and TRBJ2-7, is as follows: GAGVSQTPSNKVTEKGKYVELRCDPISGHTALYWYRQSLGQGPEFLIYFQGTGAADDSGLPNDRFFAVRPEGSVSTLKIQRTERGDSAVYLCASSLEQGPIYEQYFGPGTRLTVT.